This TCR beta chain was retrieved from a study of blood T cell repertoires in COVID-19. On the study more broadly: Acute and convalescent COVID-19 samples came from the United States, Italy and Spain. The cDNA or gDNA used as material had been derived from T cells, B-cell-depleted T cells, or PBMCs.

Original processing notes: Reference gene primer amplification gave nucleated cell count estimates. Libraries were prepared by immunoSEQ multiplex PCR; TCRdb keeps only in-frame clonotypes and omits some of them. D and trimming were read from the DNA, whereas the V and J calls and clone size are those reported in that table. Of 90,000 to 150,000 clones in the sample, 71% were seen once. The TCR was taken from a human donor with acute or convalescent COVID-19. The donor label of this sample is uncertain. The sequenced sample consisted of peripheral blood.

The CDR3 loop reads CASSLIGQGVGNTIYF. The CDR3 DNA is TGTGCCAGCAGCTTGATCGGGCAGGGGGTTGGAAACACCATATATTTT. The chain employs TRBV5-6 and TRBJ1-3; the match to TRBD1 covers 7 bases. The germline V gene encodes CDR1 SGHDT and CDR2 YYEEEE. J lost 3 bases, V lost 1 base, and 7 bases had no gene match. The length of the CDR3 is 16 residues.